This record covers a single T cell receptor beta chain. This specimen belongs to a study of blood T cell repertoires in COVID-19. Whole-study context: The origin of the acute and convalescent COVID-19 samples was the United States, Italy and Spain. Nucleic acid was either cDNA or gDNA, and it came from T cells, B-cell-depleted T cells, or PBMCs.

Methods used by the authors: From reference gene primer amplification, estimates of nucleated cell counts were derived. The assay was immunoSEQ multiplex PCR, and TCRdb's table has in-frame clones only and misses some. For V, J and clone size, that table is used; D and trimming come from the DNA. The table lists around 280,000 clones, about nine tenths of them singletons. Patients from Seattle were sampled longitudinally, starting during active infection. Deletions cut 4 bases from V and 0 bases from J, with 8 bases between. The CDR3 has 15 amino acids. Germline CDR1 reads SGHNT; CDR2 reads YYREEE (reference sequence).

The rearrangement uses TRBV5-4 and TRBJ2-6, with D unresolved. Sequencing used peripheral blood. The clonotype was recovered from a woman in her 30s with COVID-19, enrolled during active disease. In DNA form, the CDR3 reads TGTGCCAGCAGCCCCTTCCCCTCTGGGGCCAACGTCCTGACTTTC. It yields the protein CASSPFPSGANVLTF.